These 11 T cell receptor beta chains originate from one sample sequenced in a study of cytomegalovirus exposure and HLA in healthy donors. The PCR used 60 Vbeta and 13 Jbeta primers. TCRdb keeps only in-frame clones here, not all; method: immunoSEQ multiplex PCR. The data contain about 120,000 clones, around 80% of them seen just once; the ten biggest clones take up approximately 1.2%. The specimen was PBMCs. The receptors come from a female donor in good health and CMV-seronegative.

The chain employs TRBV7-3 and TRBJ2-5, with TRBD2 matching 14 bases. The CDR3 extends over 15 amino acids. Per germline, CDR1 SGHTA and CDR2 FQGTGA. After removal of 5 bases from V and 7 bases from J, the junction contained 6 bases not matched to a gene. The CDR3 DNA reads TGTGCCAGCAGCGTCGGACTAGCGGGGGGCGCGACCCAGTACTTC. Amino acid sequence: CASSVGLAGGATQYF.

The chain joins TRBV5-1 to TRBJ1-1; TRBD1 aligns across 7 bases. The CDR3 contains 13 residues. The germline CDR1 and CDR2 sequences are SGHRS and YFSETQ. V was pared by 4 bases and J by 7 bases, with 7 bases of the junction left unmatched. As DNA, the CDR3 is TGCGCCAGCAGCCCCCTGGACAGGAATGAAGCTTTCTTT. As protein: CASSPLDRNEAFF.

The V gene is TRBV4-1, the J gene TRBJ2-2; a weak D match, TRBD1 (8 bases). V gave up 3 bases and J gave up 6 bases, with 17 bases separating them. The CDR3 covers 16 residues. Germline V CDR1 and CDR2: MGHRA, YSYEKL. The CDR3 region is CASSHRGQGGSGELFF. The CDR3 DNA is TGCGCCAGCAGCCACAGAGGACAGGGAGGGTCCGGGGAGCTGTTTTTT.

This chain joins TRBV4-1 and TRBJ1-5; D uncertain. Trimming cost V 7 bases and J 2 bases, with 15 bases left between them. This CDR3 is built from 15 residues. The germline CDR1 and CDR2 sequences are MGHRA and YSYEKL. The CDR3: CASTPELMGNQPQHF. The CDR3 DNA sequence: TGCGCCAGCACCCCCGAACTAATGGGCAATCAGCCCCAGCATTTT.

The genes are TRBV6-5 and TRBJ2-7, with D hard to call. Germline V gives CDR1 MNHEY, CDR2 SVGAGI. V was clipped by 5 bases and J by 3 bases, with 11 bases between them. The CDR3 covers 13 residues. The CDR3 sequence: CASSSYPYYEQYF. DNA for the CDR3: TGTGCCAGCAGTAGTTATCCCTACTACGAGCAGTACTTC.

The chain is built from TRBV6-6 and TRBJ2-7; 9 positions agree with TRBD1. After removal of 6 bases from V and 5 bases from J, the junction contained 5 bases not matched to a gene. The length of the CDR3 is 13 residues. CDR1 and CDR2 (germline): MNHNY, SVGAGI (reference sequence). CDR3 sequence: CASSRDRVDEQYF. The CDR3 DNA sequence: TGTGCCAGCAGCCGGGACAGGGTTGACGAGCAGTACTTC.

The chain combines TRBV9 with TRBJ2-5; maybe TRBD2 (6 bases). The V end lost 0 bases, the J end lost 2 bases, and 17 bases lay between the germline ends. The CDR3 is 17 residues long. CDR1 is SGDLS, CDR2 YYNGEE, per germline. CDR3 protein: CASSVGGGIIAQETQYF. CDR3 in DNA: TGTGCCAGCAGCGTAGGTGGGGGGATCATCGCGCAAGAGACCCAGTACTTC.

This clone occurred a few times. This chain's CDR3 is CASSSTGALTGELFF. CDR3 nucleotide sequence: TGTGCCAGCAGCTCGACAGGGGCTCTCACCGGGGAGCTGTTTTTT. The chain employs TRBV7-2 and TRBJ2-2; 8 nucleotides line up with TRBD1. V gave up 4 bases and J gave up 4 bases; unmatched junction bases: 5. There are 15 residues in the CDR3. Germline loops: CDR1 SGHTA, CDR2 FQGNSA.

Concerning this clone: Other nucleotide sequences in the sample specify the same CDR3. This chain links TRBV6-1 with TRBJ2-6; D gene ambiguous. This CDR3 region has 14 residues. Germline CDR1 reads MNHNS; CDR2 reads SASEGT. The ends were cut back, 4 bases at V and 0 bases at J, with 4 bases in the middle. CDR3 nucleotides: TGTGCCAGCAGTGGCAGCTCTGGGGCCAACGTCCTGACTTTC. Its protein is CASSGSSGANVLTF.

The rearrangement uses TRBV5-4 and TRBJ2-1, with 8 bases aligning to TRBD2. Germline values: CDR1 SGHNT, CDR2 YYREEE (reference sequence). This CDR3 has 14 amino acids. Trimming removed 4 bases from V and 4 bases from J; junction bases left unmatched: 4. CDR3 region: CASSPQRGYNEQFF. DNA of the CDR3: TGTGCCAGCAGCCCTCAGCGGGGGTACAATGAGCAGTTCTTC.

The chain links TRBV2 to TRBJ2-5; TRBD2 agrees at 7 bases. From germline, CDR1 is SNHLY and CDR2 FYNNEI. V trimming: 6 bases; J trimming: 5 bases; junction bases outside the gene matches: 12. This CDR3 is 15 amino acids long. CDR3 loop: CASSTLGGTVETQYF. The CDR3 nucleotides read TGTGCCAGCAGCACTCTCGGGGGGACTGTGGAGACCCAGTACTTC.